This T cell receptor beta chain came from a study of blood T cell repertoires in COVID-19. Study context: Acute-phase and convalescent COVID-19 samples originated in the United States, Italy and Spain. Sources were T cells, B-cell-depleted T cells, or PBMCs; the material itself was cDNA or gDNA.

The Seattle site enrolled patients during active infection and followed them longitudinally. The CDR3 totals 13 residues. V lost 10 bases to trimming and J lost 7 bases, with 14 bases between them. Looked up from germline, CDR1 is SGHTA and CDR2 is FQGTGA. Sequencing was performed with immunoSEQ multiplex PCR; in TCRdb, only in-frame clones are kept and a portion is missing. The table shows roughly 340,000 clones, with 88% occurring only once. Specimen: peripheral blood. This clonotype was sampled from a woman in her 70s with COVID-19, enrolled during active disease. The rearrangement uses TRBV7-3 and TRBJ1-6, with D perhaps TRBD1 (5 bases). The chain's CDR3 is CAIRSRVNSPLHF. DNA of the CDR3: TGTGCCATTCGGAGCAGGGTAAATTCACCCCTCCACTTT. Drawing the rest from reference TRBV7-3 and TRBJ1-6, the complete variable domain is GAGVSQTPSNKVTEKGKYVELRCDPISGHTALYWYRQSLGQGPEFLIYFQGTGAADDSGLPNDRFFAVRPEGSVSTLKIQRTERGDSAVYLCAIRSRVNSPLHFGNGTRLTVT.